This T cell receptor (beta chain) appears in the sequencing data of a study of post-analysis software for immune sequencing data. The CDR3 totals 13 residues. The germline V gene has CDR1 SEHNR and CDR2 FQNEAQ (reference sequence). V dropped 0 bases and J dropped 12 bases, with 12 bases sitting between them. This clonotype was counted between two and nine times. Its target is unknown. General study findings and limits: TRBV segments more frequent in patients than in controls numbered roughly 5 and included TRBV5-6, TRBV5-1 and TRBV20-1. The F measure placed samples prepared in the same batch into strongly shared clusters.

TCR beta cDNA libraries included unique molecular identifiers. TCRdb used MiXCR to reprocess the PCR reads, holding one entry per CDR3 protein. The repertoire includes almost 700,000 distinct CDR3 sequences, 55% to 70% of them detected once, and 10% to 12% sits in the top ten. The rearrangement links TRBV7-9 to TRBJ2-1, with D possibly called TRBD1 or TRBD2 (5 bases each). The sequenced sample consisted of blood. The TCR sequence derives from a girl aged 2 to 10 with multiple sclerosis. The CDR3 loop reads CASSLAHWGRQFF. Here the CDR3 DNA reads TGTGCCAGCAGCTTAGCGCATTGGGGACGGCAGTTCTTC.